The entry that follows covers one TCR beta chain sequence. The antigen remains unidentified. The entry originates in a study of T cells in localized non-small cell lung cancer. The protocol was immunoSEQ multiplex PCR, while the TCRdb copy is restricted to in-frame clones and leaves out a portion. The data show around 8,000 clones, with about 90% seen just once and roughly 4.8% held by the top ten. Study-level results: The study linked higher blood T cell density to longer overall survival. Uninvolved adjacent lung showed higher T cell clonality than tumor.

The sequencing used peripheral blood mononuclear cells, collected before any cancer treatment. This receptor was obtained from a male donor aged 60 or older with stage II lung adenocarcinoma.

The CDR3 is CASSPGGRNTEAFF. The CDR3 DNA reads TGTGCCAGCTCACCCGGGGGGCGGAACACTGAAGCTTTCTTT. The chain employs TRBV18 and TRBJ1-1; D possibly corresponds to TRBD1 (6 bases). Deletions cut 3 bases from V and 1 base from J, with 9 bases between. This CDR3 contains 14 residues. Germline V gene sequence: CDR1 KGHSH, CDR2 LQKENI.